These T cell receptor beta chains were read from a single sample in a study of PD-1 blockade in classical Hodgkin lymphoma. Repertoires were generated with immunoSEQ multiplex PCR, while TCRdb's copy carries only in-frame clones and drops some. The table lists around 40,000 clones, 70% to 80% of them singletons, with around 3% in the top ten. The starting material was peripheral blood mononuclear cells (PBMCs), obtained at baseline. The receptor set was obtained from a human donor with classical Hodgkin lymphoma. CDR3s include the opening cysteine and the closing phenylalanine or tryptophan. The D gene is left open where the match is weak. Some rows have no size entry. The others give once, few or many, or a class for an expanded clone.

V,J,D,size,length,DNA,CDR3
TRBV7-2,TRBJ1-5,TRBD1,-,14,TGTGCCAGCAGCTTCAGGGGGGGTAATCAGCCCCAGCATTTT,CASSFRGGNQPQHF
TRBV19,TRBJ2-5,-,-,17,TGTGCCAGTAGTACTTCGGGGGGCGGGCGTTCGCTAGAGACCCAGTACTTC,CASSTSGGGRSLETQYF
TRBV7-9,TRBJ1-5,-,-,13,TGTGCCAGCAGCGGGGACGGCAATCAGCCCCAGCATTTT,CASSGDGNQPQHF
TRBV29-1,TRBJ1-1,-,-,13,TGCAGCGTTGCAGACTCCCTGAACACTGAAGCTTTCTTT,CSVADSLNTEAFF
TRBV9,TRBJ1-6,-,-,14,TGTGCCAGCAGCGAGGGAGGCGGGAATTCACCCCTCCACTTT,CASSEGGGNSPLHF
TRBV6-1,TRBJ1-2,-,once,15,TGTGCCAGCGTGGGGGATATACCCGCGAACTATGGCTACACCTTC,CASVGDIPANYGYTF
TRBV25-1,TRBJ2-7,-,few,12,TGTGCCAGCACCCCGGAGCTGGGCGAGCAGTACTTC,CASTPELGEQYF
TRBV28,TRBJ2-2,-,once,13,TGTGCCAGCAGTTTGTATCCCACCGGGGAGCTGTTTTTT,CASSLYPTGELFF
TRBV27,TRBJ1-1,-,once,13,TGTGCCAGCAGTTACGGGGGGAACACTGAAGCTTTCTTT,CASSYGGNTEAFF
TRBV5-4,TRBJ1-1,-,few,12,TGTGCCAGCAGCTTGTACAGCACTGAAGCTTTCTTT,CASSLYSTEAFF
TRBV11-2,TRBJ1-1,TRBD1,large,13,TGTGCCAGCAGCTTAGCTCCGGGACAGGGGGCTTTCTTT,CASSLAPGQGAFF
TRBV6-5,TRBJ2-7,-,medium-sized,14,TGTGCCAGCAGTTACCTATCAGGCTCCTACGAGCAGTACTTC,CASSYLSGSYEQYF
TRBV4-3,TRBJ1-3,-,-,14,TGCGCCAGCAGCCAAGATGTGGGTTTTGGCACCATATATTTT,CASSQDVGFGTIYF
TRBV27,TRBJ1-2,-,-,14,TGTGCCAGCAGCCGACTGTACACGGGGCATGGCTACACCTTC,CASSRLYTGHGYTF
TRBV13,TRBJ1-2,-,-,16,TGTGCCAGCAGCTTATTGGGGGCCGCGGGGATAGAAGGCTACACCTTC,CASSLLGAAGIEGYTF
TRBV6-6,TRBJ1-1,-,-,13,TGTGCCAGCAGTTACTCCGGACAGTTCGAAGCTTTCTTT,CASSYSGQFEAFF
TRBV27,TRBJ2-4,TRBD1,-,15,TGTGCCAGCAGTCAGATAGACAGGGTTGAGGACATTCAGTACTTC,CASSQIDRVEDIQYF
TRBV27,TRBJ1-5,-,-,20,TGTGCCAGCAGTTCTTACCCCCTAGACTTCGGGGGTACCAGCAATCAGCCCCAGCATTTT,CASSSYPLDFGGTSNQPQHF
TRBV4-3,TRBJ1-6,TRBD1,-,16,TGCGCCAGCAGCCAAGACTCAGGGGGCGTTAATTCACCCCTCCACTTT,CASSQDSGGVNSPLHF
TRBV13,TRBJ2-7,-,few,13,TGTGCCAGCAGCCCCACGGGTTCCTACGAGCAGTACTTC,CASSPTGSYEQYF
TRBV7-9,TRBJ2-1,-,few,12,TGTGCCAGCAGCTCACATAGCGGAAAGCAGTTCTTC,CASSSHSGKQFF
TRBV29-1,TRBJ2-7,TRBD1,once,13,TGCAGCGTGGGACAGGGAAAAACCTACGAGCAGTACTTC,CSVGQGKTYEQYF
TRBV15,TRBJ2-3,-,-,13,TGTGCCACCAGCATCTCGCAGGGAGATACGCAGTATTTT,CATSISQGDTQYF
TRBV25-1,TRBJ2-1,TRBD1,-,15,TGTGCCAGCAGTCCCGGGACAGGGTCCTACAATGAGCAGTTCTTC,CASSPGTGSYNEQFF
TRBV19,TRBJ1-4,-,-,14,TGTGCCAGTAGTGGGAGGACAACTAATGAAAAACTGTTTTTT,CASSGRTTNEKLFF
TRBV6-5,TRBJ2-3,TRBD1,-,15,TGTGCCAGCAGTCCCGGGACAGTTGATTGGGATACGCAGTATTTT,CASSPGTVDWDTQYF
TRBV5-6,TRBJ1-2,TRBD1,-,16,TGTGCCAGCAGATCGACGGGACAGCGAACTAACTATGGCTACACCTTC,CASRSTGQRTNYGYTF
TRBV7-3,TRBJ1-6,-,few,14,TGTGCCAGCAGCTCTACCTCAGGGGAATCACCCCTCCACTTT,CASSSTSGESPLHF
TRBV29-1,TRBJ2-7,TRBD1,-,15,TGCAGCGTTGACGGGACAGGACAATACCCCTACGAGCAGTACTTC,CSVDGTGQYPYEQYF
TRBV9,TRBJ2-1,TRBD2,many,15,TGTGCCAGCAGCGTAGGAAGCGGGAGTCGTAATGAGCAGTTCTTC,CASSVGSGSRNEQFF
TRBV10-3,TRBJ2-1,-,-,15,TGTGCCATCAGTCCCCAAGGGGGTTTTGACAATGAGCAGTTCTTC,CAISPQGGFDNEQFF
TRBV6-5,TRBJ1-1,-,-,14,TGTGCCAGCAGGCTTGGGGGCGGTTTAGGCGGTGCTTTCTTT,CASRLGGGLGGAFF
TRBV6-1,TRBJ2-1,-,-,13,TGTGCCTCACGATCGGCAGCTAACAATGAGCAGTTCTTC,CASRSAANNEQFF
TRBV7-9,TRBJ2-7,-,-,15,TGTGCCAGCACCTCTCTGGGGTCGGCGGCCTACGAGCAGTACTTC,CASTSLGSAAYEQYF
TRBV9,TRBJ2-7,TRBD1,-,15,TGTGCCAGCAGCGATGCCGGGACAGGGGGATACGAGCAGTACTTC,CASSDAGTGGYEQYF
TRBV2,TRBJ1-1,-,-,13,TGTGCCAGCAGTGGCACATTGAACACTGAAGCTTTCTTT,CASSGTLNTEAFF
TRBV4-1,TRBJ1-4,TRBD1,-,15,TGCGCCAGCAGCCAAGATGGAGGGGGCGTTGAAAAACTGTTTTTT,CASSQDGGGVEKLFF
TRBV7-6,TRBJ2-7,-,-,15,TGTGCCAGCAGCCCATCGGGGCCTTTCTCCTACGAGCAGTACTTC,CASSPSGPFSYEQYF
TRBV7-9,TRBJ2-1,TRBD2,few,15,TGTGCCAGCAGCTTTTACGGGGGAGGGCCGGGGGAGCAGTTCTTC,CASSFYGGGPGEQFF
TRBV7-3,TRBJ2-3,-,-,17,TGTGCCAGCAGCTTAAGGGGTGCTTCTCTAGGAACAGATACGCAGTATTTT,CASSLRGASLGTDTQYF
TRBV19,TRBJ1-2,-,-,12,TGTGCCAGTAGTGAGACAGCATATGGCTACACCTTC,CASSETAYGYTF
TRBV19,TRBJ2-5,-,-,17,TGTGCCAGTAGTATATCAGGGGACTCCTACTACCAAGAGACCCAGTACTTC,CASSISGDSYYQETQYF
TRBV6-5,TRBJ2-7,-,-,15,TGTGCCAGCAGTTACGGGCCAATGGGATCCTACGAGCAGTACTTC,CASSYGPMGSYEQYF
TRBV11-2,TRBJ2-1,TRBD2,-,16,TGTGCCAGCAGCTTAGTTTCTAGCGGGAAGTACAATGAGCAGTTCTTC,CASSLVSSGKYNEQFF
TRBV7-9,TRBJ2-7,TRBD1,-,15,TGTGCCAGCAGCGACAGGGGCCTGGGCTCCTACGAGCAGTACTTC,CASSDRGLGSYEQYF
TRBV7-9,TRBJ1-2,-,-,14,TGTGCCAGCAGTCCAACCGGGACGGACAATGGCTACACCTTC,CASSPTGTDNGYTF
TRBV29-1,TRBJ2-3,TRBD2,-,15,TGCAGCGTTGGGCTAGCGGGATGGGAGACAGATACGCAGTATTTT,CSVGLAGWETDTQYF
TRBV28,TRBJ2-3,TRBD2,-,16,TGTGCCAGCAGTTCCGCCCTAGCGGGGGGCACAGATACGCAGTATTTT,CASSSALAGGTDTQYF
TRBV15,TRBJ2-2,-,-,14,TGTGCCACCAGTCAAGGGGAAGGAACCGGGGAGCTGTTTTTT,CATSQGEGTGELFF
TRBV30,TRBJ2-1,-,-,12,TGTGCCTGGAGTGTACTCAATGATGAGCAGTTCTTC,CAWSVLNDEQFF
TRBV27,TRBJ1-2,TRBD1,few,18,TGTGCCAGCAGTTCGATTTTGTGGGGGACAGGGGAGGACTATGGCTACACCTTC,CASSSILWGTGEDYGYTF
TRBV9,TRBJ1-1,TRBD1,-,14,TGTGCCAGCAGCGTAGCCGGGACAGGCACTGAAGCTTTCTTT,CASSVAGTGTEAFF
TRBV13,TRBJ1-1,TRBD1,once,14,TGTGCCAGCAGTCCCAACAGGGGAGGCACTGAAGCTTTCTTT,CASSPNRGGTEAFF
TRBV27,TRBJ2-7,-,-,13,TGTGCCAGCAGCATTGGAATGACCTACGAGCAGTACTTC,CASSIGMTYEQYF
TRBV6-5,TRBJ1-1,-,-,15,TGTGCCAGCAATTCTCAAACGGGTCCGGACACTGAAGCTTTCTTT,CASNSQTGPDTEAFF